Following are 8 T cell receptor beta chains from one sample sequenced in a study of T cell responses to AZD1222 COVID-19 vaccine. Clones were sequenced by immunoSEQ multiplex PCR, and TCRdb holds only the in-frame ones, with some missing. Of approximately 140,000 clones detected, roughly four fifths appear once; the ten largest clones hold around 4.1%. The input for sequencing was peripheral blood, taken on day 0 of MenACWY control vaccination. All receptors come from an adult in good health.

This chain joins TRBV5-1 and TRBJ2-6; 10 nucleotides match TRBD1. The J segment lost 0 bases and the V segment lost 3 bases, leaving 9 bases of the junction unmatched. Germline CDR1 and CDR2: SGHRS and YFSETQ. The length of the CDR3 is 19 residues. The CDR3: CASSSLPGQGSSGANVLTF. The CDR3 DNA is TGCGCCAGCAGCTCGTTACCGGGACAGGGGAGCTCTGGGGCCAACGTCCTGACTTTC.

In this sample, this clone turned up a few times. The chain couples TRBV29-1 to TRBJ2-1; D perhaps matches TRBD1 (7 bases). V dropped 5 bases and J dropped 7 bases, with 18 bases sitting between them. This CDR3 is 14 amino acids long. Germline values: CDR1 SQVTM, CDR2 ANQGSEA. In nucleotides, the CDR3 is TGCAGCGTTAACCGCGTTCAGGGGGGTAATGAGCAGTTCTTC. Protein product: CSVNRVQGGNEQFF.

The CDR3 loop is CASSLNPTMNTEAFF. The CDR3 DNA reads TGTGCCAGCAGCTTAAACCCCACAATGAACACTGAAGCTTTCTTT. V and J are TRBV7-2 and TRBJ1-1; D call uncertain. Looked up from germline, CDR1 is SGHTA and CDR2 is FQGNSA. This CDR3 has 15 amino acids. V was shortened by 2 bases and J by 0 bases, with 10 bases between the two germline ends.

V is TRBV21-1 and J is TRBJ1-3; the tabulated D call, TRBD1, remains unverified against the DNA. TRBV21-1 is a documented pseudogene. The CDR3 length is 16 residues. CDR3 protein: CASREQMDRCGNTIYF. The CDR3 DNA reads TGTGCCAGCAGAGAACAGATGGATCGTTGCGGAAACACCATATATTTT.

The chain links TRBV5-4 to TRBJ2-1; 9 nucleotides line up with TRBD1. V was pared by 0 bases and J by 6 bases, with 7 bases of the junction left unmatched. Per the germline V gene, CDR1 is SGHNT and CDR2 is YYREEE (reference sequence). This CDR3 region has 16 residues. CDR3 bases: TGTGCCAGCAGCTTGGGAGGGACAGGGACATTCAATGAGCAGTTCTTC. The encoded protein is CASSLGGTGTFNEQFF.

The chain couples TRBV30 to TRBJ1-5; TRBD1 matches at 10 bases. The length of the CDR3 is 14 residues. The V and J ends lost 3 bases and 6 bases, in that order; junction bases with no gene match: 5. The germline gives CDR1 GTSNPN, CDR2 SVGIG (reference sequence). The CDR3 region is CAWSRDRGGQPQHF. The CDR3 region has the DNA TGTGCCTGGAGCCGGGACAGGGGTGGTCAGCCCCAGCATTTT.

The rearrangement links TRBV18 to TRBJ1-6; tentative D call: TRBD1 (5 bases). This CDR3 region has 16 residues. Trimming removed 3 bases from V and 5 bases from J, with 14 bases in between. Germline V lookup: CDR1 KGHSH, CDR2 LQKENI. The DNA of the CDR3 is TGTGCCAGCTCACCTTATATGCAGGGTAATAATTCACCCCTCCACTTT. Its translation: CASSPYMQGNNSPLHF. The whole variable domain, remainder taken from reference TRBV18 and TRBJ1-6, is NAGVMQNPRHLVRRRGQEARLRCSPMKGHSHVYWYRQLPEEGLKFMVYLQKENIIDESGMPKERFSAEFPKEGPSILRIQQVVRGDSAAYFCASSPYMQGNNSPLHFGNGTRLTVT.

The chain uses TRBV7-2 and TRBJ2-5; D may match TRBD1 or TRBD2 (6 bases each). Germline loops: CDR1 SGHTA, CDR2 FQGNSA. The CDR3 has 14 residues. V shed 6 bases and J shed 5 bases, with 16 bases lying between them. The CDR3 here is CASRPHGGRETQYF. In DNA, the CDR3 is TGTGCCAGCAGACCTCACGGGGGCCGGGAGACCCAGTACTTC.